This T cell receptor beta chain was sequenced in a study of T cells in localized non-small cell lung cancer. Study-level results: Sequencing covered just one tumor region, so heterogeneity cannot be ruled out.

Germline V CDR1 and CDR2: LNHDA, SQIVND (reference sequence). V was shortened by 1 base and J by 6 bases, with 15 bases between the two germline ends. The CDR3 has 15 residues. TCRdb keeps only in-frame clones here, not all; method: immunoSEQ multiplex PCR. The profile shows 90,000 to 95,000 clones, just over 90% of them singletons. As concerns this clone: Antigen: not known.

The sample was PBMCs, taken before any cancer treatment. The sequence was collected from a woman aged 35 to 70 with stage II squamous cell lung carcinoma. The chain recombines TRBV19 with TRBJ1-2; D is uncertain. CDR3 sequence reads: CASSIVGKLLHGYTF. DNA of the CDR3: TGTGCCAGTAGTATAGTCGGGAAGCTTCTCCATGGCTACACCTTC.